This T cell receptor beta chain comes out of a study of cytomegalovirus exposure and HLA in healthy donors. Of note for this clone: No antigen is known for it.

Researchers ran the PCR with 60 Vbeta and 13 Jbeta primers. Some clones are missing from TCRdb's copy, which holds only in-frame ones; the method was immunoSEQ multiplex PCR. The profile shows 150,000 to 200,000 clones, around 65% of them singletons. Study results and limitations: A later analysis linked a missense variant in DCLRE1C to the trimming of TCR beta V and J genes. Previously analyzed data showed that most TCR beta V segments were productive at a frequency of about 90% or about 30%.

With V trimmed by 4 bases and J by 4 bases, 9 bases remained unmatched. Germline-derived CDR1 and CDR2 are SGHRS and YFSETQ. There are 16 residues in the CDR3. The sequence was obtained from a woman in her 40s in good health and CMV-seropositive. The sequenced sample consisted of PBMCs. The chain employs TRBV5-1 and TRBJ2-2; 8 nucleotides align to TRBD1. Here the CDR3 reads CASSRSTGVVTGELFF. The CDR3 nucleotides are TGCGCCAGCAGCCGCTCGACAGGGGTCGTCACCGGGGAGCTGTTTTTT.